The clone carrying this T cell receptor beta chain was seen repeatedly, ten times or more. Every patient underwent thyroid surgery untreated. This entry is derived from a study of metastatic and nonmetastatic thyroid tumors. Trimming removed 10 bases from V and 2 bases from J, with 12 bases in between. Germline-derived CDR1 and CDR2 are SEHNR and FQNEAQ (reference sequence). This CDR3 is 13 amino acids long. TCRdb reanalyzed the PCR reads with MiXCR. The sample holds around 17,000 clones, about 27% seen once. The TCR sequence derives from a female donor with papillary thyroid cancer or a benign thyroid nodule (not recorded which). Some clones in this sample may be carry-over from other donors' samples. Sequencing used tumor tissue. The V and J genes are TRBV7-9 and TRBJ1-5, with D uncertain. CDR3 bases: TGTGCCATCGACAACGGGGGCAATCAGCCCCAGCATTTT. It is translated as CAIDNGGNQPQHF.